The following is a T cell receptor (beta chain) sequence with its context. Its matching antigen is unknown. This entry is derived from a study of T cells in localized non-small cell lung cancer. Study-wide points: A median around 55 of the top 100 tumor clones appeared in adjacent lung. Tumor showed lower T cell clonality than uninvolved adjacent lung, where it was highest. Higher blood T cell density went with longer overall survival.

Clones were read by immunoSEQ multiplex PCR, and TCRdb kept only the in-frame ones, dropping some. The table lists 9,400 or so clones, roughly 91% of them singletons, with approximately 2.5% in the top ten. This CDR3 has 16 amino acids. Trimming removed 5 bases from V and 0 bases from J; junction bases left unmatched: 8. Looked up from germline, CDR1 is SEHNR and CDR2 is FQNEAQ (reference sequence). This TCR was sampled from a female donor older than 55 with stage II squamous cell lung carcinoma. The chain is built from TRBV7-9 and TRBJ2-3; 7 bases line up with TRBD1. The source was peripheral blood, collected before any cancer treatment. The DNA of the CDR3 is TGTGCCAGCAGCCCGAGACAGGGAATTAGCACAGATACGCAGTATTTT. This codes for CASSPRQGISTDTQYF. The full variable domain, its missing parts supplied by reference TRBV7-9 and TRBJ2-3, is DTGVSQNPRHKITKRGQNVTFRCDPISEHNRLYWYRQTLGQGPEFLTYFQNEAQLEKSRLLSDRFSAERPKGSFSTLEIQRTEQGDSAMYLCASSPRQGISTDTQYFGPGTRLTVL.